This TCR beta chain was identified during a study of control samples from healthy donors and cancer patients. Assay: immunoSEQ multiplex PCR; the TCRdb copy retains only in-frame clones and omits some. The table has about 120,000 clones, about nine tenths seen once. This CDR3 region has 14 residues. The V and J ends lost 2 bases and 2 bases respectively, with 7 bases between them. Germline V gene data show CDR1 as SGHNT and CDR2 as YYREEE (reference sequence). This clonotype was obtained from a man between 35 and 55 years old in good health. Sequences were obtained from blood. The rearrangement uses TRBV5-4 and TRBJ2-2, with D possibly matching TRBD2 (5 bases). CDR3 nucleotides: TGTGCCAGCAGCTTAGGACTTAACACCGGGGAGCTGTTTTTT. This sequence encodes CASSLGLNTGELFF.